One sample yielded the 23 T cell receptor beta chains listed below, sequenced in a study of human T cells and chemical hapten exposure (dated by TCRdb to the early 2020s). What the time point label conveys for this sample: patch test 2, 6 weeks after DPC sensitization. The label giving this sample's treatment or condition can be read as: therapeutic diphenylcyclopropenone sensitization with weekly scalp DPC. The library came from RACE. The instrument given in TCRdb is NextSeq 500. TCRdb passed the public sequencing reads through fastp at Q25 and MiXCR, retaining productive beta sequences. Rows with a matching CDR3 protein are joined into one entry that keeps the most common DNA and genes. The table for this sample lists about 84,000 distinct CDR3 sequences; more than 8.5% of them were counted only once. Approximately 2.3% of the sample goes to the ten largest clones. The sample in question was whole blood, obtained in connection with sensitization to the hapten diphenylcyclopropenone (DPC). The receptors come from a woman in her twenties or thirties with alopecia areata. Some clones in this sample may be carry-over from other donors' samples.

This clonotype came up many times. The genes are TRBV7-9 and TRBJ1-4; D gene unclear. Germline CDR1 reads SEHNR; CDR2 reads FQNEAQ (reference sequence). Trimming shortened V by 5 bases and J by 8 bases, and 15 bases separated the two germline ends. The CDR3 has 14 amino acids. This CDR3 reads CASSPERFGEKLFF. In nucleotides, the CDR3 is TGTGCCAGCAGCCCGGAACGCTTCGGAGAAAAACTGTTTTTT.

DNA for the CDR3: TGCAGTGCTAGAGGGGACAGGGCCTTCTTGGCTTTCTTT. Protein product: CSARGDRAFLAFF. This chain links TRBV20-1 with TRBJ1-1; TRBD1 agrees at 9 bases. The V segment lost 1 base and the J segment 11 bases; nucleotides outside the gene matches: 8. Germline V lookup: CDR1 DFQATT, CDR2 SNEGSKA (reference sequence). CDR3 length: 13 residues.

This rearrangement joins TRBV28 to TRBJ1-5; 9 bases agree with TRBD1. The CDR3 runs to 15 residues. CDR1 is MDHEN and CDR2 is SYDVKM in the germline V gene. V was clipped by 4 bases and J by 7 bases; unmatched bases: 8. The CDR3 DNA sequence: TGTGCCAGCAGTTCCGGGACAGGGAAAGGCCAGCCCCAGCATTTT. This translates into CASSSGTGKGQPQHF.

This clonotype was recorded at least ten times. The J gene is TRBJ1-4, the V gene TRBV18; D not resolved. Trimming shortened V by 6 bases and J by 8 bases, and 19 bases separated the two germline ends. Germline-derived CDR1 and CDR2 are KGHSH and LQKENI. The length of the CDR3 is 15 residues. The CDR3 loop reads CASSREGRISEKLFF. As DNA, the CDR3 is TGTGCCAGCTCCCGGGAGGGCAGGATATCCGAAAAACTGTTTTTT. The whole variable domain, filled in from reference TRBV18 and TRBJ1-4, reads NAGVMQNPRHLVRRRGQEARLRCSPMKGHSHVYWYRQLPEEGLKFMVYLQKENIIDESGMPKERFSAEFPKEGPSILRIQQVVRGDSAAYFCASSREGRISEKLFFGSGTQLSVL.

This clonotype was seen more than once but under ten times. This chain links TRBV28 with TRBJ1-5; D may be TRBD1 (5 bases). Per germline, CDR1 MDHEN and CDR2 SYDVKM. The CDR3 runs 14 residues. V was pared by 3 bases and J by 5 bases, with 11 bases between. The CDR3 protein is CASSFIQGYQPQHF. CDR3 DNA sequence: TGTGCCAGCAGTTTTATTCAGGGATATCAGCCCCAGCATTTT.

This clonotype turned up a few times. This sequence joins TRBV9 and TRBJ2-6; TRBD2 is a possible D gene (5 bases). Per the germline V gene, CDR1 is SGDLS and CDR2 is YYNGEE. Trimming removed 1 base at V and 0 bases at J, with 11 bases between. The CDR3 loop spans 17 amino acids. The CDR3 region is CASSVNRGLSGANVLTF. Here the CDR3 DNA reads TGTGCCAGCAGCGTAAATAGAGGACTCTCTGGGGCCAACGTCCTGACTTTC.

This clonotype was observed many times. The V and J genes are TRBV18 and TRBJ2-7; 9 bases are a match to TRBD1. Trimming at V came to 3 bases and at J to 12 bases, leaving 6 bases not matched to a gene. Germline V gene lookup returns CDR1 KGHSH and CDR2 LQKENI. The CDR3 covers 12 residues. CDR3 in amino acids: CASSPQGQGTYF. Written as DNA, the CDR3 is TGTGCCAGCTCACCCCAAGGACAGGGGACGTACTTC.

This chain joins TRBV7-2 and TRBJ1-1, with D possibly being TRBD1 (6 bases). V lost 1 base to trimming and J lost 0 bases, with 12 bases between them. The length of the CDR3 is 16 residues. The V gene's germline CDR1 is SGHTA and CDR2 FQGNSA. The CDR3 nucleotides are TGTGCCAGCAGCTTAGTTGGGGGCGGAATGAACACTGAAGCTTTCTTT. As protein: CASSLVGGGMNTEAFF.

Ten or more counts support this clonotype. The rearrangement links TRBV7-6 to TRBJ2-3, with D possibly TRBD1 on 6 matching bases. The germline CDR1 and CDR2 sequences are SGHVS and FNYEAQ. The V gene lost 1 base and the J gene lost 0 bases, with 11 bases spanning the gap. The CDR3 extends over 16 amino acids. The CDR3 nucleotides read TGTGCCAGCAGCTTAGGTGTGGGGGCTAGCACAGATACGCAGTATTTT. Translation: CASSLGVGASTDTQYF.

This clonotype came up many times. The chain has TRBV2 and TRBJ2-4; a weak D match, TRBD1 (6 bases). Trimming pared 2 bases from V and 0 bases from J, leaving 11 bases between. Looked up from germline, CDR1 is SNHLY and CDR2 is FYNNEI. This CDR3 is built from 16 residues. This CDR3 is CASSELGRGAKNIQYF. The CDR3 DNA reads TGTGCCAGCAGTGAATTGGGCAGGGGAGCCAAAAACATTCAGTACTTC.

This clonotype occurred many times. The chain uses TRBV29-1 and TRBJ1-1; D is undetermined. V was trimmed by 3 bases and J by 8 bases, leaving 4 bases between them. The CDR3 length is 9 residues. Germline V lookup: CDR1 SQVTM, CDR2 ANQGSEA. CDR3 sequence reads: CSVEREAFF. The CDR3 bases are TGCAGCGTTGAGCGCGAAGCTTTCTTT.

This clonotype occurred a few times. The V gene is TRBV29-1, the J gene TRBJ1-1; unclear D gene. The CDR3 is made up of 14 amino acids. The V and J ends lost 1 base and 3 bases respectively, with 12 bases between them. Germline CDR1 SQVTM, CDR2 ANQGSEA. CDR3 bases: TGCAGCGTTGAAGTAGGAGAGAAGGACACTGAAGCTTTCTTT. Its translation: CSVEVGEKDTEAFF. The full variable domain, its missing parts supplied by reference TRBV29-1 and TRBJ1-1, is SAVISQKPSRDICQRGTSLTIQCQVDSQVTMMFWYRQQPGQSLTLIATANQGSEATYESGFVIDKFPISRPNLTFSTLTVSNMSPEDSSIYLCSVEVGEKDTEAFFGQGTRLTVV.

This chain uses TRBV20-1 with TRBJ1-1, with D tentatively TRBD1 (5 bases). The CDR3 consists of 14 residues. Trimming removed 5 bases from V and 1 base from J, with 14 bases in between. Per the germline V gene, CDR1 is DFQATT and CDR2 is SNEGSKA (reference sequence). CDR3 amino acids: CSAVKGATNTEAFF. In DNA, the CDR3 is TGCAGTGCTGTTAAAGGGGCAACGAACACTGAAGCTTTCTTT.

The rearrangement uses TRBV5-4 and TRBJ2-7; TRBD2 agrees at 7 bases. This CDR3 spans 16 amino acids. V was clipped by 4 bases and J by 6 bases; unmatched bases: 16. Germline V gene data show CDR1 as SGHNT and CDR2 as YYREEE (reference sequence). The CDR3 coding sequence is TGTGCCAGCAGCCCCGGTGGGGCGGGAGACATCCTCGAGCAGTACTTC. Encoded protein: CASSPGGAGDILEQYF.

This clonotype was counted ten times or more. The J gene is TRBJ2-5, the V gene TRBV15; no definite D call. This CDR3 contains 17 residues. CDR1 and CDR2 from the germline V gene are LNHNV and YYDKDF (reference sequence). Deletions cut 0 bases from V and 9 bases from J, with 23 bases between. CDR3 DNA sequence: TGTGCCACCAGCAGAGATCTGGCCTCCGGACCCAAAACGGCCCAGTACTTC. It specifies CATSRDLASGPKTAQYF.

This clonotype was seen at least ten times. The chain uses TRBV4-3 and TRBJ2-3; 10 nucleotides line up with TRBD2. The V and J ends lost 1 base and 1 base, in that order; junction bases with no gene match: 8. CDR3 length equals 18 residues. Looked up from germline, CDR1 is LGHNA and CDR2 is YSLEER. This CDR3 reads CASSQGLAGVLGTDTQYF. The CDR3 nucleotides read TGCGCCAGCAGCCAAGGGCTAGCGGGAGTTTTGGGCACAGATACGCAGTATTTT.

This clonotype was found many times. The gene calls are TRBV7-3 and TRBJ1-2; D not certain. Germline V CDR1 and CDR2: SGHTA, FQGTGA. Between the trimmed V and J ends, which lost 5 bases and 4 bases, there was a span of 14 bases. This CDR3 contains 14 residues. Here the CDR3 reads CASSPPFSGYGYTF. The CDR3 nucleotides read TGTGCCAGCAGCCCCCCGTTCTCTGGCTATGGCTACACCTTC.

This clonotype was seen at least ten times. The chain employs TRBV5-1 and TRBJ1-1; TRBD1 matches at 7 bases. This CDR3 region has 14 residues. The ends lost 4 bases at V and 1 base at J; junction bases unmatched: 4. Per germline, CDR1 SGHRS and CDR2 YFSETQ. CDR3 loop: CASSQGQSNTEAFF. The CDR3, as DNA: TGCGCCAGCAGCCAGGGACAGTCGAACACTGAAGCTTTCTTT.

In its sample, this clonotype was seen a few times. The chain combines TRBV20-1 with TRBJ1-6; no clear D. Germline CDR1 is DFQATT and CDR2 is SNEGSKA (reference sequence). The CDR3 has 11 amino acids. Trimming stripped 1 base from V and 12 bases from J, with 7 bases between. CDR3 in amino acids: CSARGPGPLHF. As DNA, the CDR3 is TGCAGTGCTAGAGGGCCGGGACCCCTCCACTTT.

This clonotype was seen more than once but under ten times. V gene TRBV29-1 combines with J gene TRBJ2-5; 8 bases align to TRBD1. Unmatched junction bases numbered 5, after V lost 3 bases and J lost 5 bases. The CDR3 totals 13 residues. The germline V gene has CDR1 SQVTM and CDR2 ANQGSEA. The CDR3 is CSVDWTGWETQYF. The CDR3 DNA reads as TGCAGCGTTGACTGGACAGGGTGGGAGACCCAGTACTTC.

The chain couples TRBV7-6 to TRBJ2-2; D is uncertain. The CDR3 covers 15 residues. Germline V gene data show CDR1 as SGHVS and CDR2 as FNYEAQ. V lost 5 bases, J lost 0 bases, and 10 bases lay in between. CDR3 sequence reads: CASSPRSANTGELFF. CDR3 nucleotides: TGTGCCAGCAGCCCCAGGTCAGCGAACACCGGGGAGCTGTTTTTT.

The CDR3: CSVRGWGAHNEQFF. The CDR3 nucleotides are TGCAGCGTCCGCGGCTGGGGGGCACACAATGAGCAGTTCTTC. V is TRBV29-1 and J is TRBJ2-1; D possibly uses TRBD1 or TRBD2 (6 bases each). The CDR3 length is 14 residues. Germline CDR1 SQVTM, CDR2 ANQGSEA. Trimming took 6 bases from V and 5 from J, leaving 17 bases between them.

Ten or more counts support this clonotype. The rearrangement links TRBV6-2 or TRBV6-3 to TRBJ2-4; tentatively, D is TRBD2 (10 bases). The V end lost 2 bases, the J end lost 8 bases, and 28 bases lay between the germline ends. CDR1 MNHEY and CDR2 SVGEGT come from the germline V gene. CDR3 length equals 19 residues. In DNA form, the CDR3 reads TGTGCCAGCAGTTACCCAGACAGGGGGATAGATAGCGGGAGGTACATTCAGTACTTC. It encodes CASSYPDRGIDSGRYIQYF.